A single T cell receptor beta chain is shown here with its context. CD8+ and CD4+ T cells from blood underwent TCR beta sequencing. The multiple sclerosis control cohort comprised treatment-naive individuals presenting with stable or active relapsing-remitting disease. Negative isolation yielded CD4+ and CD8+ T cells, and FACS enriched TEMRA cells. This record comes from a study of CD8 T cells in Susac syndrome. Trimming cost V 6 bases and J 1 base; bases outside gene matches: 7. The CDR3 consists of 15 residues. Germline lookup yields CDR1 WNHNN and CDR2 SYGVQD (reference sequence). An input of roughly 0.5 to 1 ug of RNA was subjected to reverse transcription using random hexamers. TCRdb independently ran MiXCR on the immunoSEQ multiplex PCR reads; one entry per CDR3 protein. The table includes fewer than 300,000 distinct CDR3 sequences, 80% to 90% detected once.

Sequencing was done on a sample of CD8+ T cells from PBMCs. The TCR was taken from a human donor with multiple sclerosis. The chain joins TRBV10-1 to TRBJ2-7, with 9 bases matching TRBD2. CDR3 amino acids: CASSPWREGSYEQYF. For the CDR3, the DNA is TGCGCCAGCAGCCCCTGGCGGGAGGGTTCCTACGAGCAGTACTTC.